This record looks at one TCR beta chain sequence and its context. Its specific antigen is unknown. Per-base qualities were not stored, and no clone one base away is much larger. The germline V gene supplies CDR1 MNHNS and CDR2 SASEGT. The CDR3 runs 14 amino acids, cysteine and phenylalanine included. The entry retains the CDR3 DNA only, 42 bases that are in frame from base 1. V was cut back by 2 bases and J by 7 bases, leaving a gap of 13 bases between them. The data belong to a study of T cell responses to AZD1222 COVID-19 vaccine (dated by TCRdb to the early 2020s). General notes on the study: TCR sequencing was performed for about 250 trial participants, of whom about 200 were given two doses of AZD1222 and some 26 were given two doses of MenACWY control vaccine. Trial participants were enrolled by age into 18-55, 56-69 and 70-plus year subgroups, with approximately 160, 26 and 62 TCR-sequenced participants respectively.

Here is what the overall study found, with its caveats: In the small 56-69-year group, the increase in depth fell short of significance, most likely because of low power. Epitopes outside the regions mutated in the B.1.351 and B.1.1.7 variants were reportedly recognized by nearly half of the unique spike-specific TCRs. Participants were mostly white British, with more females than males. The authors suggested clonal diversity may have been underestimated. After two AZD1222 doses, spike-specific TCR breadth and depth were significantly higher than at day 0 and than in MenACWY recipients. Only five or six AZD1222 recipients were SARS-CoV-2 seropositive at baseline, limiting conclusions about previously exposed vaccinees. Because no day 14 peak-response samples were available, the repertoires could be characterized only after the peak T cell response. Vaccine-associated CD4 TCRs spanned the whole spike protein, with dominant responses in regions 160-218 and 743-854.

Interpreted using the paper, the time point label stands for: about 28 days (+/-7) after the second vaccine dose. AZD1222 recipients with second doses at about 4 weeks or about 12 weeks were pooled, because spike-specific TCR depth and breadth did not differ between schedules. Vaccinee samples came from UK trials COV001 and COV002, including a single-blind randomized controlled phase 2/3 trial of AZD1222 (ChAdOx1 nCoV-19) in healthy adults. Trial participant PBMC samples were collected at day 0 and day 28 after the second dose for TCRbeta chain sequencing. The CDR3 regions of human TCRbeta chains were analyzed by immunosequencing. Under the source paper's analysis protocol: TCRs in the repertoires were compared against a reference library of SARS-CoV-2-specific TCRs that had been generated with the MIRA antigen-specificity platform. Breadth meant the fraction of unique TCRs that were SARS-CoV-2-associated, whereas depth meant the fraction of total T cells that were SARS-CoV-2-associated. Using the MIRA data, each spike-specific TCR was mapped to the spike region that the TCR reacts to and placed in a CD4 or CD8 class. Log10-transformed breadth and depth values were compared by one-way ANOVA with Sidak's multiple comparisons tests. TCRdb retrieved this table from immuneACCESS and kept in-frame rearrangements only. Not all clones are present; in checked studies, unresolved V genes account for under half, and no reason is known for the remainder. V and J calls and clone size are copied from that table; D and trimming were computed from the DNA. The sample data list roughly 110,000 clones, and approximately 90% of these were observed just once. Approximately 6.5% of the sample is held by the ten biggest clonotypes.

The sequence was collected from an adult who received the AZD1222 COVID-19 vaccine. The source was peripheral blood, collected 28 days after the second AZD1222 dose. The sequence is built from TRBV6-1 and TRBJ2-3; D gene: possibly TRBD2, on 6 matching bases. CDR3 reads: CASSEPGRGNTQYF. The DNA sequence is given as TGTGCCAGCAGTGAACCGGGGCGCGGGAATACGCAGTATTTT.